The 22 T cell receptor beta chains below all came from one sample that was sequenced in a study of blood T cells in healthy people across ages. A second about 7 to 11 cycle PCR used barcoded and J-beta primers. TCRdb called the 5' RACE reads again in MiXCR, with one record for every CDR3 protein. This sample has roughly 1.5 million distinct CDR3 sequences, with approximately 42% found just once. Material for sequencing was blood. The receptors were gathered from a woman in her late teens or twenties in good health.

The V gene is TRBV6-5, the J gene TRBJ2-3, with D tentatively TRBD1 (6 bases). The CDR3 has 16 residues. Trimming removed 1 base at V and 2 bases at J, with 13 bases between. Germline V gene sequence: CDR1 MNHEY, CDR2 SVGAGI. The CDR3 DNA reads TGTGCCAGCAGTTACTTGGGGGCAACTTCCACAGATACGCAGTATTTT. Translation gives CASSYLGATSTDTQYF.

V usage is TRBV4-1 and J usage is TRBJ2-1; 8 bases line up with TRBD2. The CDR3 extends over 18 amino acids. The V and J ends lost 0 bases and 0 bases, in that order; junction bases with no gene match: 7. Germline CDR1 reads MGHRA; CDR2 reads YSYEKL. In nucleotides, the CDR3 is TGCGCCAGCAGCCAAGAAGGCCCGGGAGGGGGCTCCTACAATGAGCAGTTCTTC. Its translation is CASSQEGPGGGSYNEQFF.

The chain links TRBV9 to TRBJ1-2, with TRBD1 matching over 8 bases. The CDR3 totals 15 residues. The junction had 8 bases not matched to a gene; V was cut back by 3 bases and J by 4 bases. Germline loops: CDR1 SGDLS, CDR2 YYNGEE. The CDR3 DNA reads as TGTGCCAGCAGCGCCGGACAGGGTCCTTTCTATGGCTACACCTTC. Its translation is CASSAGQGPFYGYTF.

The table lists this clonotype with a few counts. This chain connects TRBV6-2 or TRBV6-3 to TRBJ1-5, with 7 positions matching TRBD1. V shed 8 bases and J 6 bases; nucleotides not matched to a gene: 7. This CDR3 is 13 amino acids long. The germline gives CDR1 MNHEY, CDR2 SVGEGT. The CDR3 is CASGDRVIQPQHF. The CDR3 nucleotides are TGTGCCAGCGGAGACAGGGTGATTCAGCCCCAGCATTTT.

This rearrangement joins TRBV2 to TRBJ2-7; TRBD1 matches 8 bases. The CDR3 consists of 14 residues. Germline V gene lookup returns CDR1 SNHLY and CDR2 FYNNEI. Trimming took 5 bases from V and 2 from J; bases not matched to a gene: 5. CDR3 residues: CASSTDRDAYEQYF. The DNA of the CDR3 is TGTGCCAGCAGTACGGACAGGGACGCCTACGAGCAGTACTTC.

This clonotype was counted a few times. The CDR3 DNA is TGTGCCAGCAGCTTAGTGGGCGGGGGGACAGATGAGCAGTTCTTC. Protein product: CASSLVGGGTDEQFF. The chain recombines TRBV7-9 with TRBJ2-1, with a possible D match to TRBD2 (8 bases). The V gene's germline CDR1 is SEHNR and CDR2 FQNEAQ (reference sequence). V was cut by 1 base and J by 8 bases, with 15 bases left in between. CDR3 length equals 15 residues. Filled out from reference TRBV7-9 and TRBJ2-1, the complete variable domain reads DTGVSQNPRHKITKRGQNVTFRCDPISEHNRLYWYRQTLGQGPEFLTYFQNEAQLEKSRLLSDRFSAERPKGSFSTLEIQRTEQGDSAMYLCASSLVGGGTDEQFFGPGTRLTVL.

The chain combines TRBV11-2 with TRBJ2-3; the D call may be TRBD1 or TRBD2 (6 bases each). The CDR3 loop spans 15 amino acids. CDR1 is SGHAT and CDR2 is FQNNGV in the germline V gene. With 7 bases removed from V and 2 bases from J, the gap between germline ends came to 16 bases. CDR3: CASTVSGGPTDTQYF. The CDR3, as DNA: TGTGCCAGCACAGTTAGTGGGGGGCCCACAGATACGCAGTATTTT.

This clonotype was found a few times. This chain links TRBV9 with TRBJ2-3; D might be TRBD1 (5 bases). Germline assignment: CDR1 SGDLS and CDR2 YYNGEE. The CDR3 runs to 15 residues. V was cut by 2 bases and J by 1 base, with 11 bases left in between. The CDR3 reads CASSVQGTRTDTQYF. The DNA for the CDR3 is TGTGCCAGCAGCGTCCAGGGTACCCGCACAGATACGCAGTATTTT.

This clonotype was observed a handful of times. V is TRBV4-3 and J is TRBJ2-3; 9 nucleotides line up with TRBD2. The germline gives CDR1 LGHNA, CDR2 YSLEER. This CDR3 is built from 16 residues. Unmatched junction bases numbered 10, after V lost 4 bases and J lost 5 bases. The CDR3 protein is CASSLSGGRARDTQYF. The CDR3, as DNA: TGCGCCAGCAGCCTATCGGGCGGGAGGGCCAGAGATACGCAGTATTTT.

The chain recombines TRBV3-1 with TRBJ1-2, with D unclear. There are 18 residues in the CDR3. Per germline, CDR1 LGHDT and CDR2 YNNKEL (reference sequence). V lost 1 base to trimming and J lost 3 bases, with 21 bases between them. CDR3 coding DNA: TGTGCCAGCAGCCAAGTTCGCCTAGTACCCGACTTCTACTATGGCTACACCTTC. This sequence encodes CASSQVRLVPDFYYGYTF.

The CDR3, as DNA: TGCAGTCCAGACAATCAGCCCCAGCATTTT. Its protein is CSPDNQPQHF. This rearrangement joins TRBV20-1 to TRBJ1-5; D is uncertain. Per the germline V gene, CDR1 is DFQATT and CDR2 is SNEGSKA (reference sequence). V was clipped by 8 bases and J by 3 bases, with 5 bases between them. The CDR3 has 10 residues.

J is TRBJ2-1 and V is TRBV7-6; TRBD2 matches at 16 bases. The germline V gene has CDR1 SGHVS and CDR2 FNYEAQ. With V trimmed by 5 bases and J by 4 bases, 8 bases remained unmatched. The CDR3 sequence is 18 residues long. CDR3 sequence (DNA): TGTGCCAGCAGCATTTCTCCGGGACTAGCGGGAGGGTACAATGAGCAGTTCTTC. Protein product: CASSISPGLAGGYNEQFF.

This clonotype was picked up a small number of times. This chain links TRBV2 with TRBJ1-4; D perhaps matches TRBD1 (6 bases). Trimming pared 11 bases from V and 7 bases from J, leaving 14 bases between. The CDR3 consists of 12 residues. Germline V gene sequence: CDR1 SNHLY, CDR2 FYNNEI. CDR3 DNA sequence: TGTGCCGGAGGGGGGGATGCTGAAAAACTGTTTTTT. This sequence encodes CAGGGDAEKLFF.

The chain recombines TRBV12-3 or TRBV12-4 with TRBJ1-5, with a weak D call TRBD1 (5 bases). V was shortened by 6 bases and J by 9 bases, with 15 bases between the two germline ends. CDR3 length: 13 amino acids. The CDR3 reads CASRDTAGLPQHF. CDR3 nucleotides: TGTGCCAGCAGGGACACGGCCGGGCTGCCCCAGCATTTT.

This clonotype was seen only a few times. The CDR3 loop reads CATSAQWEETQYF. CDR3 bases: TGTGCCACCAGTGCCCAGTGGGAAGAGACCCAGTACTTC. The chain links TRBV24-1 to TRBJ2-5; D uncertain. This CDR3 is built from 13 residues. Trimming removed 5 bases from V and 3 bases from J, with 9 bases in between. Per the germline V gene, CDR1 is KGHDR and CDR2 is SFDVKD.

The rearrangement links TRBV6-5 to TRBJ2-3; D could derive from TRBD1 or TRBD2 (6 bases each). This CDR3 spans 14 amino acids. Trimming left V 6 bases short and J 7 bases short, with 17 bases between. Germline V gene lookup returns CDR1 MNHEY and CDR2 SVGAGI. DNA of the CDR3: TGTGCCAGCAGCCCTAGGGGGGCTACCAATACGCAGTATTTT. Residues: CASSPRGATNTQYF.

The chain is built from TRBV6-2 or TRBV6-3 and TRBJ2-3; D is unclear. CDR1 and CDR2 from the germline V gene are MNHEY and SVGEGT. Deletions cut 6 bases from V and 6 bases from J, with 13 bases between. CDR3 length: 13 amino acids. Here the CDR3 reads CASRPAYVDTQYF. In nucleotides, the CDR3 is TGTGCCAGCAGACCGGCTTACGTTGATACGCAGTATTTT.

The chain carries TRBV7-2 and TRBJ2-4; D may be TRBD1 or TRBD2 (5 bases each). TRBJ2-7 explains the end of the DNA better; the J call may be wrong. CDR1 and CDR2 (germline): SGHTA, FQGNSA. CDR3 length equals 14 residues. CDR3 sequence reads: CASSLGPPLTEQYF. CDR3 nucleotides: TGTGCCAGCAGCTTGGGACCTCCTCTCACCGAGCAGTACTTC.

The table lists this clonotype with a few counts. This chain connects TRBV6-6 to TRBJ2-7, with D maybe TRBD1 (6 bases). Germline loops: CDR1 MNHNY, CDR2 SVGAGI (reference sequence). V was clipped by 5 bases and J by 2 bases, with 19 bases between them. The CDR3 loop spans 16 amino acids. The CDR3 spells CASSRPGQSPTYEQYF. The CDR3 region has the DNA TGTGCCAGCAGTCGCCCCGGACAGAGCCCTACCTACGAGCAGTACTTC.

This clonotype was counted at least ten times. The rearrangement uses TRBV18 and TRBJ2-5; a possible D gene is TRBD2 (5 bases). V was shortened by 3 bases and J by 5 bases, with 10 bases between the two germline ends. This CDR3 contains 13 residues. Per the germline V gene, CDR1 is KGHSH and CDR2 is LQKENI. CDR3 coding DNA: TGTGCCAGCTCACCCGGGGTCGGGGAGACCCAGTACTTC. This encodes CASSPGVGETQYF.

Worth noting for this clonotype: This could be a read error, since a much larger clone is one nucleotide away. The chain recombines TRBV12-3 or TRBV12-4 with TRBJ2-4; D gene ambiguous. The length of the CDR3 is 14 residues. Deletions cut 3 bases from V and 3 bases from J, with 9 bases between. CDR3 protein: CASSFRWLKNIQYF. The CDR3 DNA reads TGTGCCAGCAGTTTCCGCTGGCTCAAAAACATTCAGTACTTC.

V usage is TRBV12-3 or TRBV12-4 and J usage is TRBJ2-1; weak D call: TRBD1 (6 bases). This CDR3 spans 16 amino acids. With 1 base removed from V and 8 bases from J, the gap between germline ends came to 18 bases. The chain's CDR3 is CASSLGGRYASHEQFF. In DNA, the CDR3 is TGTGCCAGCAGTTTAGGGGGGCGCTATGCGTCCCATGAGCAGTTCTTC.